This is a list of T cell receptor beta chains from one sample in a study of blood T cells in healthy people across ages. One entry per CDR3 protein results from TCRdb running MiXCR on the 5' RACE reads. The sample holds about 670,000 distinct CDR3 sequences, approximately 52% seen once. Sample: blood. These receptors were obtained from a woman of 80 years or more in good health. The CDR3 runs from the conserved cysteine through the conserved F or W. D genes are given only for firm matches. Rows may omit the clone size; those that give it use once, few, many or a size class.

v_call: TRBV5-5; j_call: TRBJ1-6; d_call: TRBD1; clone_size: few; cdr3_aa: CASSLPRGGSPLHF; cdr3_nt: TGTGCCAGCAGTCTCCCCAGGGGGGGATCACCCCTCCACTTT
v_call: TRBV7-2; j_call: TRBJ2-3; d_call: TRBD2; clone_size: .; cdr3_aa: CASSLVGTSGEDTQYF; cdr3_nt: TGTGCCAGCAGCTTAGTCGGGACTAGCGGGGAAGATACGCAGTATTTT
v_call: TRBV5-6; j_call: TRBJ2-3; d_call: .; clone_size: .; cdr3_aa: CASNLLYGAEGGTDTQYF; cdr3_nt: TGTGCCAGCAACTTGTTATACGGGGCAGAGGGGGGCACAGATACGCAGTATTTT
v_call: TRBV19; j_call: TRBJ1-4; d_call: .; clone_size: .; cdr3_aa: CASGSTNEKLFF; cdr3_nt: TGTGCCAGTGGATCAACTAATGAAAAACTGTTTTTT
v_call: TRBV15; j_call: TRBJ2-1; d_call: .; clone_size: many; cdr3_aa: CATSRDRVRGNEQFF; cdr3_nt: TGTGCCACCAGCAGAGATCGGGTTCGGGGAAATGAGCAGTTCTTC
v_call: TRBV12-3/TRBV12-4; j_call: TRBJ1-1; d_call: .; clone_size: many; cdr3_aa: CASSSGAEAFF; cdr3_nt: TGTGCCAGCAGTTCAGGGGCAGAAGCTTTCTTT
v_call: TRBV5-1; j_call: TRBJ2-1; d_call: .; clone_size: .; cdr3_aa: CASSLGAGSKNEQFF; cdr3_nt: TGCGCCAGCAGCTTGGGGGCAGGTTCTAAGAATGAGCAGTTCTTC
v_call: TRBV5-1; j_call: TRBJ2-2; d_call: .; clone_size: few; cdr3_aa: CASSLLPGFAGELFF; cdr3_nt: TGCGCCAGCAGCTTGCTTCCAGGGTTTGCCGGGGAGCTGTTTTTT
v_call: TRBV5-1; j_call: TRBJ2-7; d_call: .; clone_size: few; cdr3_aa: CASSKDPGATSYEQYF; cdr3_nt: TGCGCCAGCAGCAAAGACCCCGGGGCGACCTCCTACGAGCAGTACTTC
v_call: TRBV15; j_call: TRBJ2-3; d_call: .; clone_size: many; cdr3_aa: CATSRGGSTTDTQYF; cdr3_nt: TGTGCCACCAGCAGAGGAGGGAGTACTACAGATACGCAGTATTTT